The rows below give T cell receptor beta chains drawn from one sample of a study of CD8 T cells in Susac syndrome. TCRdb fed the immunoSEQ multiplex PCR reads into MiXCR, producing one record per CDR3 protein. Here the sample spans approximately 110,000 distinct CDR3 sequences, roughly 93% being singletons. Material for sequencing was CD8+ T cells from PBMCs. The origin of the receptors is a human donor with multiple sclerosis. Both conserved end residues are part of each CDR3. A D gene is named only where the DNA matches it firmly. Rows may omit the clone size; those that give it use once, few, many or a size class.

16,NA,TRBV3-1,TRBJ2-1,NA,CASSQPTPFGYNEQFF,TGTGCCAGCAGCCAACCAACTCCTTTTGGATACAATGAGCAGTTCTTC
12,NA,TRBV29-1,TRBJ2-7,NA,CSVLDRGWEQYF,TGCAGCGTTTTGGACCGGGGGTGGGAGCAGTACTTC
17,NA,TRBV9,TRBJ1-1,TRBD1,CASSVEKYRGPNTEAFF,TGTGCCAGCAGCGTAGAGAAGTACAGGGGTCCGAACACTGAAGCTTTCTTT
18,NA,TRBV18,TRBJ2-5,TRBD1,CASSPTTGVGINQETQYF,TGTGCCAGCTCCCCTACGACAGGGGTAGGCATTAACCAAGAGACCCAGTACTTC
14,NA,TRBV20-1,TRBJ1-1,TRBD1,CSARQDRVRTEAFF,TGCAGTGCTAGACAAGACAGGGTTCGCACTGAAGCTTTCTTT
8,once,TRBV7-9,TRBJ2-1,NA,CASNEQFF,TGTGCCAGCAATGAGCAGTTCTTC
13,NA,TRBV29-1,TRBJ2-3,NA,CSVEATSTDTQYF,TGCAGCGTTGAGGCCACTAGCACAGATACGCAGTATTTT
15,NA,TRBV12-3/TRBV12-4,TRBJ2-1,TRBD2,CASTGTSGRHNEQFF,TGTGCCAGCACCGGGACTAGCGGGAGACACAATGAGCAGTTCTTC
15,NA,TRBV2,TRBJ1-2,NA,CASSPNRDPNYGYTF,TGTGCCAGCAGTCCTAACAGGGATCCTAACTATGGCTACACCTTC
16,NA,TRBV6-8,TRBJ1-5,NA,CASSSKDCYSNQPQHF,TGTGCCAGCAGTTCCAAGGACTGTTATAGCAATCAGCCCCAGCATTTT
13,NA,TRBV7-6,TRBJ2-7,NA,CASSPRPTYEQYF,TGTGCCAGCAGCCCGAGGCCAACCTACGAGCAGTACTTC
14,NA,TRBV27,TRBJ2-1,NA,CASMPGRIYNEQFF,TGTGCCAGCATGCCGGGGAGGATCTACAATGAGCAGTTCTTC
19,NA,TRBV28,TRBJ2-4,NA,CASSTSQTPEALAKNIQYF,TGTGCCAGCAGTACGTCCCAAACGCCGGAGGCCCTAGCCAAAAACATTCAGTACTTC
12,NA,TRBV12-3/TRBV12-4,TRBJ2-7,NA,CASTDVAYEQYF,TGTGCCAGCACCGACGTCGCCTACGAGCAGTACTTC
15,NA,TRBV7-7,TRBJ2-1,NA,CASSLEGRPAPWPFF,TGTGCTAGCAGCTTAGAGGGCAGACCCGCACCCTGGCCGTTCTTC
12,once,TRBV5-1,TRBJ2-7,NA,CASSLGRSEQYF,TGCGCCAGCAGCTTGGGACGGTCCGAGCAGTACTTC
17,NA,TRBV2,TRBJ2-2,NA,CASSPKVAGGNTGELFF,TGTGCCAGCAGCCCTAAGGTGGCTGGAGGGAACACCGGGGAGCTGTTTTTT
11,NA,TRBV7-9,TRBJ2-1,NA,CASSLGDQQFF,TGTGCCAGCAGCTTAGGTGATCAGCAGTTCTTC
16,NA,TRBV19,TRBJ2-3,TRBD1,CASSARDRVRTDTQYF,TGTGCCAGTAGTGCCCGGGACAGGGTACGAACAGATACGCAGTATTTT
15,NA,TRBV20-1,TRBJ2-1,NA,CSARPYGSSYNEQFF,TGCAGTGCTAGACCGTACGGTAGCTCCTACAATGAGCAGTTCTTC
14,NA,TRBV4-1,TRBJ1-1,TRBD1,CASSQEGDRDEVFF,TGCGCCAGCAGCCAAGAAGGGGACAGAGATGAAGTTTTCTTT
16,NA,TRBV21-1,TRBJ2-7,NA,CASSVRDRGCSYEQYF,TGTGCCAGCAGCGTTCGGGACAGGGGGTGCTCCTACGAGCAGTACTTC
11,NA,TRBV25-1,TRBJ2-7,NA,CASRGWDEQYF,TGTGCCAGCAGGGGTTGGGACGAGCAGTACTTC
17,NA,TRBV27,TRBJ1-2,NA,CASSLYPARGVNYGYTF,TGTGCCAGCAGTTTATACCCCGCTCGTGGGGTTAACTATGGCTACACCTTC
14,NA,TRBV27,TRBJ1-2,NA,CASSFKGGGSGYTF,TGTGCCAGCAGTTTCAAAGGGGGAGGGAGCGGCTACACCTTC
13,NA,TRBV7-9,TRBJ1-2,NA,CASSFHQGYGYTF,TGTGCCAGCAGCTTCCACCAGGGGTATGGCTACACCTTC
10,NA,TRBV2,TRBJ2-1,NA,CASLSNEQFF,TGTGCCAGCTTATCTAATGAGCAGTTCTTC
13,once,TRBV9,TRBJ1-1,NA,CASSVRLNTEAFF,TGTGCCAGCAGCGTTCGGCTGAACACTGAAGCTTTCTTT
15,NA,TRBV7-2,TRBJ1-1,NA,CASSFYYKRVREAFF,TGTGCCAGCAGCTTCTACTACAAGCGGGTAAGGGAAGCTTTCTTT
15,NA,TRBV11-3,TRBJ1-1,NA,CASSLFVGAGGEAFF,TGTGCCAGCAGCTTATTTGTCGGGGCCGGAGGTGAAGCTTTCTTT
15,NA,TRBV23-1,TRBJ2-7,TRBD1,CASRHIRDRSYEQYF,TGCGCCAGCAGGCACATCCGGGACAGATCCTACGAGCAGTACTTC
13,NA,TRBV7-9,TRBJ1-4,NA,CASSPGRHEKLFF,TGTGCCAGCAGCCCTGGGCGGCATGAAAAACTATTTTTT